Each of the 11 T cell receptor beta chains below was sequenced from the same sample in a study of regulatory T cells in long-lasting Graves disease. CDR3 regions were amplified by Arm-PCR using iRepertoire HTBI primers to build TCR beta libraries. Via MiXCR, TCRdb re-called the multiplex PCR reads, giving one row per CDR3 protein. In the table there are a few hundred thousand distinct CDR3 sequences, around an eighth of which are singletons. Time point specified: newly diagnosed GD, antithyroid drugs for less than 3 months. Construction of the TCR library relied on RNA isolated from PBMCs. These same data were also listed under a study on T cells in Graves' hyperthyroidism and ophthalmopathy.

Sequencing used peripheral blood mononuclear cells (PBMCs), obtained at new diagnosis, from a patient treated with antithyroid drugs. The origin of the receptors is a man aged 25 to 45 with Graves disease.

The rearrangement uses TRBV19 and TRBJ2-1, with TRBD2 as a possible D gene (6 bases). This CDR3 spans 14 amino acids. Germline loops: CDR1 LNHDA, CDR2 SQIVND (reference sequence). The germline V and J ends were trimmed by 6 bases and 6 bases, with 15 bases remaining between them. CDR3 coding DNA: TGTGCCAGTAGGGCGGGACCCCCCGTCAATGAGCAGTTCTTC. It translates to CASRAGPPVNEQFF. Full variable domain (remainder filled in from reference TRBV19 and TRBJ2-1): DGGITQSPKYLFRKEGQNVTLSCEQNLNHDAMYWYRQDPGQGLRLIYYSQIVNDFQKGDIAEGYSVSREKKESFPLTVTSAQKNPTAFYLCASRAGPPVNEQFFGPGTRLTVL.

There are many counts of this clonotype. The V and J genes are TRBV29-1 and TRBJ2-6; maybe TRBD2 (7 bases). The CDR3 spans 17 residues. From germline, CDR1 is SQVTM and CDR2 ANQGSEA. V dropped 6 bases and J dropped 0 bases, with 18 bases sitting between them. In DNA form, the CDR3 reads TGCAGCGTCCTGTCTCAGGGGAGGGCCTCTGGGGCCAACGTCCTGACTTTC. Translating it yields CSVLSQGRASGANVLTF.

Concerning this clonotype itself: Since a much larger clone is just one base distant, this may be a read error. V and J are TRBV6-2 or TRBV6-3 and TRBJ2-5; D remains ambiguous. Per the germline V gene, CDR1 is MNHEY and CDR2 is SVGEGT. This CDR3 comprises 12 residues. The CDR3 DNA sequence: TGTGCCAGCACGCATTCCCAAGAGACCCAGCACTTC. Protein sequence: CASTHSQETQHF.

This clonotype was observed at least ten times. The gene calls are TRBV30 and TRBJ2-3; 10 bases fit TRBD1. The CDR3 contains 14 residues. Germline values: CDR1 GTSNPN, CDR2 SVGIG (reference sequence). V was pared by 2 bases and J by 4 bases, with 3 bases of the junction left unmatched. CDR3 sequence: CAWSPGQGSDTQYF. The CDR3 DNA reads TGTGCCTGGAGTCCGGGACAGGGGTCAGATACGCAGTATTTT. Drawing the rest from reference TRBV30 and TRBJ2-3, the complete variable domain is SQTIHQWPATLVQPVGSPLSLECTVEGTSNPNLYWYRQAAGRGLQLLFYSVGIGQISSEVPQNLSASRPQDRQFILSSKKLLLSDSGFYLCAWSPGQGSDTQYFGPGTRLTVL.

The sample holds many counts of this clonotype. The chain joins TRBV28 to TRBJ2-3; D gene uncertain. This CDR3 region has 15 residues. V dropped 4 bases and J dropped 3 bases, with 14 bases sitting between them. CDR1 is MDHEN, CDR2 SYDVKM, per germline. CDR3 DNA: TGTGCCAGCAGTTCCCTTAGCCCTGGGACAGATACGCAGTATTTT. Its protein product is CASSSLSPGTDTQYF.

This clonotype was seen only a few times. The chain carries TRBV12-3 or TRBV12-4 and TRBJ2-5; D possibly corresponds to TRBD1 (8 bases). The CDR3 sequence is 16 residues long. Trimming took off 6 bases at V and 2 bases at J, with 19 bases between the two ends. The CDR3 region is CASSGQGGTSQETQYF. CDR3 in DNA: TGTGCCAGCAGCGGACAGGGAGGGACGTCTCAAGAGACCCAGTACTTC.

There are a few counts of this clonotype. This chain joins TRBV6-4 and TRBJ2-2; 8 nucleotides line up with TRBD1. Germline assignment: CDR1 MRHNA and CDR2 SNTAGT. The V and J ends lost 5 bases and 2 bases, in that order; junction bases with no gene match: 13. CDR3 length: 18 amino acids. The CDR3 spells CASSFSPPPGGNTGELFF. The CDR3 DNA is TGTGCCAGCAGTTTTTCTCCCCCCCCAGGGGGCAACACCGGGGAGCTGTTTTTT.

The J gene is TRBJ2-7, the V gene TRBV5-6; D unclear. The germline CDR1 and CDR2 sequences are SGHDT and YYEEEE. The CDR3 has 14 residues. The ends were cut back, 1 base at V and 2 bases at J, with 10 bases in the middle. The CDR3: CASSLYRGTYEQYF. Here the CDR3 DNA reads TGTGCCAGCAGCTTGTATCGTGGAACCTACGAGCAGTACTTC.

V gene TRBV12-3 or TRBV12-4 combines with J gene TRBJ2-1, with a weak D call TRBD1 (6 bases). V gave up 5 bases and J gave up 8 bases, with 10 bases separating them. The CDR3 runs 12 residues. CDR3 residues: CASSPRGHEQFF. The CDR3 DNA reads TGTGCCAGCAGTCCCAGGGGCCATGAGCAGTTCTTC.

This clonotype was detected many times. V is TRBV9 and J is TRBJ2-1; 14 bases are a match to TRBD2. Germline CDR1 is SGDLS and CDR2 is YYNGEE. This CDR3 is built from 17 residues. With 0 bases clipped from V and 8 bases from J, the junction kept 7 bases outside the gene matches. The DNA for the CDR3 is TGTGCCAGCAGCGTAGGACTAGCGGGAGGGCCACGAGATGAGCAGTTCTTC. This gives the protein CASSVGLAGGPRDEQFF.

This clonotype occurred many times. This rearrangement joins TRBV20-1 to TRBJ2-2; D gene ambiguous. With 3 bases removed from V and 3 bases from J, the gap between germline ends came to 11 bases. From germline, CDR1 is DFQATT and CDR2 SNEGSKA (reference sequence). The CDR3 has 14 residues. CDR3 DNA sequence: TGCAGTGCTAGCGGGCGATCCGACACCGGGGAGCTGTTTTTT. It is translated as CSASGRSDTGELFF.